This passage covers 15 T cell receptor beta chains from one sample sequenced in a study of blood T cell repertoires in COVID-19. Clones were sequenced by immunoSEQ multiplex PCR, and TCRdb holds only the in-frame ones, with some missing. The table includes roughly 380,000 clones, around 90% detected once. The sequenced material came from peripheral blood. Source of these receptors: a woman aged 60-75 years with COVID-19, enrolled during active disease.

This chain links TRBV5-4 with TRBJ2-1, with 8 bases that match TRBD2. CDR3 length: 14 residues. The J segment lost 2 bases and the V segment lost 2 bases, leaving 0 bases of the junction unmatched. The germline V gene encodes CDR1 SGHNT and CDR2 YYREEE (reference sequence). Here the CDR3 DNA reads TGTGCCAGCAGCTTCGGGGGGGCCTACAATGAGCAGTTCTTC. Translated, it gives CASSFGGAYNEQFF.

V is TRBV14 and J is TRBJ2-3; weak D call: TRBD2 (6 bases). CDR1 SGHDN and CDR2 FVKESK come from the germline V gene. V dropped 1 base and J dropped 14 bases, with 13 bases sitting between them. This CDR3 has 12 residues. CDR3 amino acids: CASSQGRGIAYF. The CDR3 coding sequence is TGTGCCAGCAGCCAAGGACGGGGGATCGCGTATTTT.

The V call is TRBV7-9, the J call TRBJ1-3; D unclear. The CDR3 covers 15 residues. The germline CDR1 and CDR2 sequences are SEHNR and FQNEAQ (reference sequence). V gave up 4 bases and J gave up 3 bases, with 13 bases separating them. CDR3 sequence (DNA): TGTGCCAGCAGCTCCTTGGGGAGGGATGGAAACACCATATATTTT. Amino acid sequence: CASSSLGRDGNTIYF.

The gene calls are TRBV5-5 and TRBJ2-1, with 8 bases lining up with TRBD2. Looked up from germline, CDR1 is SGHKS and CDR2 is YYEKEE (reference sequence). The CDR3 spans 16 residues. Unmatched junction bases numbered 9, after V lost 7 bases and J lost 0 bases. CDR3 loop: CASFPAGESSYNEQFF. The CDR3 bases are TGTGCCAGCTTCCCAGCGGGGGAAAGCTCCTACAATGAGCAGTTCTTC.

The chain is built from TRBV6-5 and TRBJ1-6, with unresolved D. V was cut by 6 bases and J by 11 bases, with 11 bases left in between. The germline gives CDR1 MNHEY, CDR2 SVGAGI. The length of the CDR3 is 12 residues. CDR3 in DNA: TGTGCCAGCAGAGCGGGGTCAACACCCCTCCACTTT. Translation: CASRAGSTPLHF.

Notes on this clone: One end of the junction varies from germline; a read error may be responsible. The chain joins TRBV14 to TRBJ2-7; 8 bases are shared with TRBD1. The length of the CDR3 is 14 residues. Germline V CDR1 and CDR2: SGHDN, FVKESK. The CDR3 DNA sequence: TGTGCCAGCAGCCATGAGGACAGGGCCCTTAAAACCTGCTTC. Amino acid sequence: CASSHEDRALKTCF.

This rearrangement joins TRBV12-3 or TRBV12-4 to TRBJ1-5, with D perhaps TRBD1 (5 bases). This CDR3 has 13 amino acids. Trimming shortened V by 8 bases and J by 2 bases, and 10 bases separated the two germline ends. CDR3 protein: CASSGGGNQPQHF. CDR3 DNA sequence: TGTGCCAGCTCCGGAGGGGGCAATCAGCCCCAGCATTTT.

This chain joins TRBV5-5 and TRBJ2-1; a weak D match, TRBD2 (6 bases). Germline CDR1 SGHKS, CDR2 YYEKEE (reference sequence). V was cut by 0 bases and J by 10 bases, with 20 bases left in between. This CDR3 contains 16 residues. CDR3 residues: CASSLAWRTTGPEQFF. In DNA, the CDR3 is TGTGCCAGCAGCTTGGCCTGGAGGACTACAGGTCCGGAGCAGTTCTTC.

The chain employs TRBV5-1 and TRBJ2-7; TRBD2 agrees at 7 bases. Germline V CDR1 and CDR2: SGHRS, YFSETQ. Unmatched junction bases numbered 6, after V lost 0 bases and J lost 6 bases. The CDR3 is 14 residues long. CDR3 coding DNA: TGCGCCAGCAGCTTGGTCACGGGGGGACTCGAGCAGTACTTC. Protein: CASSLVTGGLEQYF.

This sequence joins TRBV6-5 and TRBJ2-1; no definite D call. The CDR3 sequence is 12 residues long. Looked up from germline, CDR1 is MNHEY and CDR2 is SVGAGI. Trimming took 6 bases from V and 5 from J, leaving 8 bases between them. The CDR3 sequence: CASSARDNEQFF. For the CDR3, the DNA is TGTGCCAGCAGCGCCCGGGACAATGAGCAGTTCTTC.

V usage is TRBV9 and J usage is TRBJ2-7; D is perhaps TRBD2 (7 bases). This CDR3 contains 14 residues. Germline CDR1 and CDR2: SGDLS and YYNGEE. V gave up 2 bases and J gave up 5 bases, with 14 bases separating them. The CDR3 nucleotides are TGTGCCAGCAGCGTCGTGGGGGGGCCGGACGAGCAGTACTTC. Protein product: CASSVVGGPDEQYF.

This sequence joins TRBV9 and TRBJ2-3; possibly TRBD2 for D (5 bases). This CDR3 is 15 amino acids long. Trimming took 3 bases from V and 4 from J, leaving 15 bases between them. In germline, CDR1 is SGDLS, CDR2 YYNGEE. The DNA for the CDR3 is TGTGCCAGCAGCGGTCGGGCTAGCTTATCAGATACGCAGTATTTT. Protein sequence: CASSGRASLSDTQYF.

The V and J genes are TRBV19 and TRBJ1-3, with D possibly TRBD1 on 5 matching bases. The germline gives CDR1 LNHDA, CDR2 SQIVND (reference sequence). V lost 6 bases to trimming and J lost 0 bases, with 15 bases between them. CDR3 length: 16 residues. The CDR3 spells CASSPGLWSSGNTIYF. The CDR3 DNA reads TGTGCCAGTAGCCCGGGACTCTGGAGCTCTGGAAACACCATATATTTT.

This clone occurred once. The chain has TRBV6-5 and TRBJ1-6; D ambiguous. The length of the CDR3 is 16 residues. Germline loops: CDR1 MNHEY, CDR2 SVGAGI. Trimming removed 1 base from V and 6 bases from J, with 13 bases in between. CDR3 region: CASSYWLGSSNSPLHF. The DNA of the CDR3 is TGTGCCAGCAGTTACTGGCTAGGCAGTAGTAATTCACCCCTCCACTTT.

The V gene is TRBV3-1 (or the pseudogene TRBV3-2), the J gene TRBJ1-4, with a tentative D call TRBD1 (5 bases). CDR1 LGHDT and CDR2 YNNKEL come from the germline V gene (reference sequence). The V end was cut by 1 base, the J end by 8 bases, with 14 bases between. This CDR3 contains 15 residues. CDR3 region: CASSQGGRGTEKLFF. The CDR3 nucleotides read TGTGCCAGCAGCCAAGGAGGGAGGGGTACAGAAAAACTGTTTTTT.